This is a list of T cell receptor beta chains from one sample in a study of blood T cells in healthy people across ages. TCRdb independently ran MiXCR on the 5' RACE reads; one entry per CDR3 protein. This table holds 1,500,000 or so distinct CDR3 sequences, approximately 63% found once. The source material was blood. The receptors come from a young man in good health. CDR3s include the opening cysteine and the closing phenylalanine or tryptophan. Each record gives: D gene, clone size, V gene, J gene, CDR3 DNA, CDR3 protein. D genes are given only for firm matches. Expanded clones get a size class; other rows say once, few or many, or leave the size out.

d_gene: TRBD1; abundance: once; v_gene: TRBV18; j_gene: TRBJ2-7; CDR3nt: TGTGCCAGCTCACCTAGGGGGCAGGTCTACGAGCAGTACTTC; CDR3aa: CASSPRGQVYEQYF
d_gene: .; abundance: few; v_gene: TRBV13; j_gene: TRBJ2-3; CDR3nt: TGTGCCAGCAGCCGTGGGAGGGGGGACACAGATACGCAGTATTTT; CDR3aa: CASSRGRGDTDTQYF
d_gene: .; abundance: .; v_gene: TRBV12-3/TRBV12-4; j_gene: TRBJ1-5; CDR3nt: TGTGCCAGCAGTTTTTGGGGGGACAATCAGCCCCAGCATTTT; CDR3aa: CASSFWGDNQPQHF
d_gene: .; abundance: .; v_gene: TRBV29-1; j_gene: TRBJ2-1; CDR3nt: TGCAGCGTTGAGGCAGGAGGATTAACGAGCTCCTACAATGAGCAGTTCTTC; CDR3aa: CSVEAGGLTSSYNEQFF
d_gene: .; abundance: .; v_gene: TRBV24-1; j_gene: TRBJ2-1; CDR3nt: TGTGCCACCAGTGACTCGGACGGAAGCTCCTACAATGAGCAGTTCTTC; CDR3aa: CATSDSDGSSYNEQFF
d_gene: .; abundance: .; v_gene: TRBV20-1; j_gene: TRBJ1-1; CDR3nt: TGCAGTGCTAGCAGGGGTCTAGGCACTGAAGCTTTCTTT; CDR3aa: CSASRGLGTEAFF
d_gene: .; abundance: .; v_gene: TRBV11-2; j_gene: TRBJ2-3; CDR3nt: TGTGCCAGCAGCTCCTTACTAGAAGCGCAGTATTTT; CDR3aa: CASSSLLEAQYF
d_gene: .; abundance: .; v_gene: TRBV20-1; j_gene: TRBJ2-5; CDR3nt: TGCAGTGCTAGAGTTGGTGGGACCCAGTACTTC; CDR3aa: CSARVGGTQYF
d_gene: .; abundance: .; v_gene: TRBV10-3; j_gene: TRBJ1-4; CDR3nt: TGTGCCATCAGTGGGCAGCGCGGGGAAAAACTGTTTTTT; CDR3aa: CAISGQRGEKLFF
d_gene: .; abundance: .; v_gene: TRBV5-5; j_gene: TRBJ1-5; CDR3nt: TGTGCCAGCAGCTTGTGGGGGGGTGGGCAGCCCCAGCATTTT; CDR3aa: CASSLWGGGQPQHF
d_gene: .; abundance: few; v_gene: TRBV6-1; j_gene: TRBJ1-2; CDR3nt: TGTGCCAAGCAGAGTGGGGGCTACACCTTC; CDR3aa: CAKQSGGYTF
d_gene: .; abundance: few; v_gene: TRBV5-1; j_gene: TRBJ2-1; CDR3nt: TGCGCCAGCACCGGAGGGACAGCAAACACCAATGAGCAGTTCTTC; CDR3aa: CASTGGTANTNEQFF
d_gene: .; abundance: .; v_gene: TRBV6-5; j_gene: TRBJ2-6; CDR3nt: TGTGCCAGCAGTTACTCAGGGTTTGCCGGGGCCAACGTCCTGACTTTC; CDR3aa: CASSYSGFAGANVLTF
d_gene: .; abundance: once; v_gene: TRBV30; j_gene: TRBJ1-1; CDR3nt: TGTGCCTGGATTAAGCTAGGGGATCCGGGGACTGAAGCTTTCTTT; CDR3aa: CAWIKLGDPGTEAFF
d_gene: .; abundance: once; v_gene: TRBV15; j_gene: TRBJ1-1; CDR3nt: TGTGCCACCAGCAGCTCGAAGGGGCTATGGATGAACACTGAAGCTTTCTTT; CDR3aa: CATSSSKGLWMNTEAFF
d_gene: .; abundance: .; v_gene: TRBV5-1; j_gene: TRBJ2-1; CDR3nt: TGCGCCAGCTCCAGACCGACCGGGGGCTCCTACAATGAGCAGTTCTTC; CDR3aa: CASSRPTGGSYNEQFF
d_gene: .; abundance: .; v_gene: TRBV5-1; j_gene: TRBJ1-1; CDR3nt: TGCGCCAGCAGCTCCGCGGGGCCGAACACTGAAGCTTTCTTT; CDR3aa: CASSSAGPNTEAFF
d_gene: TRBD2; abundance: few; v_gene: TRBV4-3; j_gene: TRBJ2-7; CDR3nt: TGCGCCAGCAGCCAAGAAGGGACTAGCGGTTCCAACTACGAGCAGTACTTC; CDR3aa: CASSQEGTSGSNYEQYF
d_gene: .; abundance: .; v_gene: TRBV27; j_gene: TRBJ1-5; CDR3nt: TGTGCCAGCAGCTCCGTTGGTTGGGGTCAGCCCCAGCATTTT; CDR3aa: CASSSVGWGQPQHF
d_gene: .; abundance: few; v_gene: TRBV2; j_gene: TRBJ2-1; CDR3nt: TGTGCCTCGTGGTCGGGTGAGCAGTTCTTC; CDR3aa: CASWSGEQFF
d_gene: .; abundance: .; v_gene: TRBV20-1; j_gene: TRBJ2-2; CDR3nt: TGCAGTGCTAGAGGGACACTACTGAACACCGGGGAGCTGTTTTTT; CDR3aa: CSARGTLLNTGELFF
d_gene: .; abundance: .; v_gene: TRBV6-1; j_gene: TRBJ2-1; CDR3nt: TGTGCTTCCCACGATCGGGGCAGCGACAATGAGCAGTTCTTC; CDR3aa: CASHDRGSDNEQFF
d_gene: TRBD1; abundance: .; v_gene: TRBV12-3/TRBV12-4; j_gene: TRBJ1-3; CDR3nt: TGTGCCAGCAAAAAACAGGGGTCTGGAAACACCATATATTTT; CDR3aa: CASKKQGSGNTIYF
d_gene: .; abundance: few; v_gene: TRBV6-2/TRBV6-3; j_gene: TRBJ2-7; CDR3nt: TGTGCCAGCAGTTACTCGATGAGGGAGGTGAACGAGCAGTACTTC; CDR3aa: CASSYSMREVNEQYF
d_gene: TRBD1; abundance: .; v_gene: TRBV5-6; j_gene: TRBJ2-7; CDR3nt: TGTGCCAGCAGCTTTAGGACAGGGATCGACGAGCAGTACTTC; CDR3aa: CASSFRTGIDEQYF
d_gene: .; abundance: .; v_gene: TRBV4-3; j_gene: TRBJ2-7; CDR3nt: TGCGCCAGCAGCCAAGAGAGTCGGCAGGGGGGCTTCTCCTACGAGCAGTACTTC; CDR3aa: CASSQESRQGGFSYEQYF
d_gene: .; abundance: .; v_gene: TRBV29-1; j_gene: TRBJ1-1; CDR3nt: TGCAGCGTTGTTGTTGAGGGGGGGCCTGGAGCTTTCTTT; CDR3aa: CSVVVEGGPGAFF
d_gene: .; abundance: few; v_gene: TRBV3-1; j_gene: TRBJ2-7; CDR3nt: TGTGCCAGCAGCCGGGCCCTCTTCTACGAGCAGTACTTC; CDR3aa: CASSRALFYEQYF
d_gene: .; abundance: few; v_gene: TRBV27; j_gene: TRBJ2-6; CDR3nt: TGTGCCAGCAGTTCAATCCAGGGGCCCGGGGCCAACGTCCTGACTTTC; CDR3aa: CASSSIQGPGANVLTF
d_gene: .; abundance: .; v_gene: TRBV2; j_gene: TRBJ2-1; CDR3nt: TGTGCCAGCACCTTGGGGGACGGCACCTACAATGAGCAGTTCTTC; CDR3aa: CASTLGDGTYNEQFF
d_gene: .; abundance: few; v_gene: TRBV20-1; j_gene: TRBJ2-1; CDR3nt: TGCAGTGGAAGCCTCCCGGCCTCCTACAATGAGCAGTTCTTC; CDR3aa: CSGSLPASYNEQFF
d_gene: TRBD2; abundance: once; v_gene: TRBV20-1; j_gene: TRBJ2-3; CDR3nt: TGCAGTGCTAGAATGCTAGCGGGAGGAATAGATACGCAGTATTTT; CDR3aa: CSARMLAGGIDTQYF
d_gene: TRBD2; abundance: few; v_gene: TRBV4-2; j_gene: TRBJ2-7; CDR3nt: TGTGCCAGCAGCCAAGATCCCGCGGGGGGAGGGTACGAGCAGTACTTC; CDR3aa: CASSQDPAGGGYEQYF
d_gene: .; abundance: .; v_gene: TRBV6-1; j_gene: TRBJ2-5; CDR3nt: TGTGCCAGCAGTGATATCAGCGGATCCCGTATCGAGACCCAGTACTTC; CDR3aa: CASSDISGSRIETQYF
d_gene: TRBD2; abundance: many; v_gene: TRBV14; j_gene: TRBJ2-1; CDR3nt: TGTGCCAGCAGCCAGACTAGCGGCTCCTACAATGAGCAGTTCTTC; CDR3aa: CASSQTSGSYNEQFF
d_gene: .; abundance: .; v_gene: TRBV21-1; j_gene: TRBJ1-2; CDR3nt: TGTGCCAGCAGCAACAGGGCATTGAGGGGCTACACCTTC; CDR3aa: CASSNRALRGYTF
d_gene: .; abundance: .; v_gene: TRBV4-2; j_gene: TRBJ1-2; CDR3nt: TGTGCCAGCAGCCAAGAATTGAACTATGGCTACACCTTC; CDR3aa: CASSQELNYGYTF
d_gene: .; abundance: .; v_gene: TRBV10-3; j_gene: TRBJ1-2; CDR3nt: TGTGCCATCAGTGAGGATAGACAAAACTATGGCTACACCTTC; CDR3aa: CAISEDRQNYGYTF
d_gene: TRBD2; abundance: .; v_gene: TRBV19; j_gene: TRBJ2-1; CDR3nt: TGTGCCAGTAGTATACTTCCAGCGGGACTATACAATGAGCAGTTCTTC; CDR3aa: CASSILPAGLYNEQFF
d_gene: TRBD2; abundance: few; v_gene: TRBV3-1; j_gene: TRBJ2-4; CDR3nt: TGTGCCAGCAGCCAAGGGCGGGAGCTCGGAAACATTCAGTACTTC; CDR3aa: CASSQGRELGNIQYF
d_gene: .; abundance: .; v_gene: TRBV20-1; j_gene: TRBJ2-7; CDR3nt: TGCAGTGCGAAGTTGGTCGGCGAGCAGTACTTC; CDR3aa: CSAKLVGEQYF
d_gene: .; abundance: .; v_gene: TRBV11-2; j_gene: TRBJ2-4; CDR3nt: TGTGCCAGCAGCTTACGCCGGGATCGGGCCAAAAACATTCAGTACTTC; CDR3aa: CASSLRRDRAKNIQYF
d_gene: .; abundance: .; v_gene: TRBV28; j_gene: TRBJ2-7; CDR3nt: TGTGCCAGCAAGCTTACAGGGCCAGGAGGCTACGAGCAGTACTTC; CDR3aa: CASKLTGPGGYEQYF
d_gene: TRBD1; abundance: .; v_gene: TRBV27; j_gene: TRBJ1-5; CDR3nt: TGTGCCAGCAGTTTTTTGGGACAGGGGGATCAGCCCCAGCATTTT; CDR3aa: CASSFLGQGDQPQHF
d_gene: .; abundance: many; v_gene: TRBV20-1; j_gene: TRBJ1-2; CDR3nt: TGCAGTGCTAGCTCTCGGTTCAACTATGGCTACACCTTC; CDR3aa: CSASSRFNYGYTF
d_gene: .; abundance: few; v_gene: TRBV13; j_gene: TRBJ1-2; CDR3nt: TGTGCCAGCAGCTTAGAGGCGTCGACAGCGACCTCCTACTATGGCTACACCTTC; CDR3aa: CASSLEASTATSYYGYTF
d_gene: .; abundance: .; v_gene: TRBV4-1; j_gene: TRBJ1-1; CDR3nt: TGCGCCAGCAGCCTGACGCACGGGGGCCCCATGCCGGGAACTGAAGCTTTCTTT; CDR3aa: CASSLTHGGPMPGTEAFF
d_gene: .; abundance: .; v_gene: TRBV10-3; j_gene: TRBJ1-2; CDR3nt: TGTGCCTCGGGGGTAAGCCATAACTATGGCTACACCTTC; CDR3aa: CASGVSHNYGYTF
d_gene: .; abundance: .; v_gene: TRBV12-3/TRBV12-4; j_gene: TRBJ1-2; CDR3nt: TGTGCCAGCCGCATAAGCTCCCTCATTGGCTACACCTTC; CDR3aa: CASRISSLIGYTF
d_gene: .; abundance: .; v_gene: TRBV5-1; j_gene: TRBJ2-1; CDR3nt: TGCGCCAGCAGCTTTAATATGGAAAACAATGAGCAGTTCTTC; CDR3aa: CASSFNMENNEQFF